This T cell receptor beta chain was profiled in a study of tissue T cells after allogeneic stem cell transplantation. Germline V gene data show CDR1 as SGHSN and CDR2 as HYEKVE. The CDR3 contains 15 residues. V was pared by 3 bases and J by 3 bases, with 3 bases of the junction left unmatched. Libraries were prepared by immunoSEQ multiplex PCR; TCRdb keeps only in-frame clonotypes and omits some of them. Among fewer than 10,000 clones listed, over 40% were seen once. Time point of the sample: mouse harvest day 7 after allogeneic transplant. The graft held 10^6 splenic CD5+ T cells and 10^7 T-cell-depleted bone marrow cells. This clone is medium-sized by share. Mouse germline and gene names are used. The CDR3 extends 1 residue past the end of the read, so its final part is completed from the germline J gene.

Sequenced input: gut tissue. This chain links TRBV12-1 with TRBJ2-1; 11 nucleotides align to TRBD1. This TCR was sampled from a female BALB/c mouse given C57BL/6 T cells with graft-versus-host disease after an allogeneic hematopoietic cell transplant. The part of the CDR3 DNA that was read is TGTGCCAGCTCTTCCGGGACAGGGGGCTATGCTGAGCAGTTC. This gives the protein CASSSGTGGYAEQF. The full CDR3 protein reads CASSSGTGGYAEQFF.